These 24 T cell receptor beta chains were all obtained from the same sample, sequenced in a study of blood T cell repertoires in COVID-19. Generated by immunoSEQ multiplex PCR, the TCRdb table keeps only in-frame clones and is missing some. In the table there are about 480,000 clones, 80% to 90% of which are singletons. The sample taken for sequencing was peripheral blood. These receptors were taken from a man between 18 and 35 years old with COVID-19, enrolled during active disease.

The chain combines TRBV4-1 with TRBJ2-7, with TRBD2 matching 7 bases. The CDR3 length is 14 residues. Germline loops: CDR1 MGHRA, CDR2 YSYEKL. V was pared by 3 bases and J by 1 base, with 3 bases of the junction left unmatched. CDR3 sequence reads: CASSHGRGSYEQYF. CDR3 DNA sequence: TGCGCCAGCAGCCACGGGCGGGGGTCCTACGAGCAGTACTTC.

The rearrangement uses TRBV3-1 (or the pseudogene TRBV3-2) and TRBJ2-1; D gene unclear. Per germline, CDR1 LGHDT and CDR2 YNNKEL (reference sequence). V was pared by 0 bases and J by 6 bases, with 6 bases between. The CDR3 totals 13 residues. The CDR3 reads CASSQDRSNEQFF. The CDR3 DNA reads TGTGCCAGCAGCCAAGATAGGAGCAATGAGCAGTTCTTC.

V gene TRBV21-1 combines with J gene TRBJ2-2; the table assigns TRBD2, which was not confirmed against the DNA. TRBV21-1 constitutes a pseudogene. CDR3 length: 15 amino acids. The CDR3, as DNA: TGTGCCATTCTAGTGAGCGGGGGGGACACCGGGGAGCTGTTTTTT. It is translated as CAILVSGGDTGELFF.

The rearrangement links TRBV5-1 to TRBJ1-1; the D is unclear. This CDR3 has 14 residues. V was pared by 0 bases and J by 5 bases, with 11 bases between. Germline CDR1 SGHRS, CDR2 YFSETQ. In DNA form, the CDR3 reads TGCGCCAGCAGCTTGGCAGAGCCGGGGACTGAAGCTTTCTTT. Translating it yields CASSLAEPGTEAFF.

The V gene is TRBV5-1, the J gene TRBJ2-7; TRBD1 matches 9 bases. This CDR3 comprises 16 residues. With 0 bases clipped from V and 2 bases from J, the junction kept 6 bases outside the gene matches. Germline values: CDR1 SGHRS, CDR2 YFSETQ. This CDR3 reads CASSLGAGTGTYEQYF. The CDR3 nucleotides read TGCGCCAGCAGCTTGGGAGCCGGGACAGGGACCTACGAGCAGTACTTC.

The chain uses TRBV18 and TRBJ2-1, with 13 bases identical to TRBD2. With 3 bases clipped from V and 7 bases from J, the junction kept 6 bases outside the gene matches. Germline-derived CDR1 and CDR2 are KGHSH and LQKENI. This CDR3 has 16 amino acids. As DNA, the CDR3 is TGTGCCAGCTCACCCATGGGACTAGCGGGAACAAATGAGCAGTTCTTC. This translates into CASSPMGLAGTNEQFF.

The rearrangement joins TRBV5-8 to TRBJ1-5; TRBD1 might be the D (6 bases). Germline loops: CDR1 SGHTS, CDR2 YDEGEE. The CDR3 has 15 amino acids. V was clipped by 4 bases and J by 2 bases, with 13 bases between them. The CDR3 loop is CASSLVSGGNQPQHF. The CDR3 DNA reads TGTGCCAGCAGCCTAGTTTCAGGGGGCAATCAGCCCCAGCATTTT.

The chain recombines TRBV7-9 with TRBJ2-5, with 15 positions matching TRBD2. CDR1 is SEHNR, CDR2 FQNEAQ, per germline (reference sequence). V shed 5 bases and J 7 bases; nucleotides not matched to a gene: 14. The CDR3 sequence is 18 residues long. The CDR3 region is CASSAGTSGRTQEGTQYF. The CDR3 nucleotides read TGTGCCAGCAGCGCCGGGACTAGCGGGAGGACCCAGGAGGGGACCCAGTACTTC.

This clone is a singleton in its sample. V gene TRBV18 combines with J gene TRBJ2-7, with D possibly being TRBD1 (5 bases). Per germline, CDR1 KGHSH and CDR2 LQKENI. CDR3 length: 13 residues. Trimming removed 0 bases at V and 6 bases at J, with 9 bases between. DNA for the CDR3: TGTGCCAGCTCACCACCGATACAGGCCGAGCAGTACTTC. It codes for CASSPPIQAEQYF.

The chain is built from TRBV21-1 and TRBJ2-6; TRBD2 reflects the table's D call only, with no check against the DNA. TRBV21-1 is an annotated pseudogene. The CDR3 contains 18 residues. The CDR3 loop reads CASLTSGGFDSGANVLTF. In nucleotides, the CDR3 is TGTGCCAGCTTGACTAGCGGGGGTTTTGACTCTGGGGCCAACGTCCTGACTTTC.

The chain links TRBV15 to TRBJ1-4, with D unclear. This CDR3 spans 11 amino acids. V was trimmed by 6 bases and J by 8 bases, leaving 7 bases between them. The germline V gene has CDR1 LNHNV and CDR2 YYDKDF (reference sequence). The CDR3 DNA is TGTGCCACCAGGTTCGGGGAAAAACTGTTTTTT. Translating gives CATRFGEKLFF.

The rearrangement uses TRBV10-2 and TRBJ2-2, with TRBD1 matching over 9 bases. The CDR3 sequence is 16 residues long. Germline V gene lookup returns CDR1 WSHSY and CDR2 SAAADI. V shed 5 bases and J 4 bases; nucleotides not matched to a gene: 8. The CDR3 DNA is TGCGCCAGCAGTACCGGGACAGGGACGGTCACCGGGGAGCTGTTTTTT. Translating gives CASSTGTGTVTGELFF.

The chain has TRBV4-1 and TRBJ2-7; 10 bases map to TRBD1. With 4 bases clipped from V and 4 bases from J, the junction kept 7 bases outside the gene matches. The germline V gene has CDR1 MGHRA and CDR2 YSYEKL. CDR3 length equals 15 residues. The CDR3 spells CASSPSGQGSYEQYF. Written as DNA, the CDR3 is TGCGCCAGCAGCCCATCGGGACAGGGGTCGTACGAGCAGTACTTC.

This chain joins TRBV19 and TRBJ2-3; TRBD1 aligns across 7 bases. V lost 6 bases to trimming and J lost 1 base; unmatched junction nucleotides: 7. Germline V gene sequence: CDR1 LNHDA, CDR2 SQIVND (reference sequence). CDR3 length equals 15 residues. CDR3 loop: CASSPRQGGTDTQYF. The CDR3 region has the DNA TGTGCCAGTAGCCCTAGACAGGGTGGCACAGATACGCAGTATTTT.

V is TRBV5-1 and J is TRBJ1-1; 7 positions agree with TRBD1. With 4 bases clipped from V and 1 base from J, the junction kept 10 bases outside the gene matches. Germline V gene sequence: CDR1 SGHRS, CDR2 YFSETQ. The CDR3 sequence is 16 residues long. The CDR3 DNA reads as TGCGCCAGCAGCGGAGGGGGCCTCGTCTCGAACACTGAAGCTTTCTTT. As protein: CASSGGGLVSNTEAFF.

CDR3 sequence: CASSPRGLGNQPQHF. CDR3 sequence (DNA): TGTGCCAGCAGCCCCAGGGGGTTAGGCAATCAGCCCCAGCATTTT. The gene calls are TRBV5-8 and TRBJ1-5; 7 bases map to TRBD1. CDR3 size: 15 residues. V shed 4 bases and J 2 bases; nucleotides not matched to a gene: 6. Germline V gene lookup returns CDR1 SGHTS and CDR2 YDEGEE. The variable domain in full, completed from reference TRBV5-8 and TRBJ1-5, reads EAGVTQSPTHLIKTRGQQATLRCSPISGHTSVYWYQQALGLGLQFLLWYDEGEERNRGNFPPRFSGRQFPNYSSELNVNALELEDSALYLCASSPRGLGNQPQHFGDGTRLSIL.

This clone was counted a single time. The chain couples TRBV3-1 (or the pseudogene TRBV3-2) to TRBJ2-1, with TRBD2 matching over 8 bases. From germline, CDR1 is LGHDT and CDR2 YNNKEL (reference sequence). The junction had 4 bases not matched to a gene; V was cut back by 4 bases and J by 8 bases. This CDR3 is 13 amino acids long. The CDR3 region is CASSLRGGDEQFF. The CDR3 bases are TGTGCCAGCAGCCTTCGGGGGGGTGATGAGCAGTTCTTC.

This clone was seen a few times. The chain combines TRBV6-5 with TRBJ1-1; unclear D gene. The CDR3 has 13 residues. V gave up 4 bases and J gave up 4 bases, with 10 bases separating them. The V gene's germline CDR1 is MNHEY and CDR2 SVGAGI. The CDR3 bases are TGTGCCAGCAGTTTGGAGGGAGGCACTGAAGCTTTCTTT. Translating it yields CASSLEGGTEAFF.

The chain joins TRBV21-1 to TRBJ2-1; the D segment call TRBD2 is taken from the table without a DNA check. TRBV21-1 represents a pseudogene. The CDR3 consists of 16 residues. DNA of the CDR3: TGTGCCAGCAGCTCCGGACTAGCGGGCAGGGACAATGAGCAGTTCTTC. Translated: CASSSGLAGRDNEQFF.

The chain is built from TRBV19 and TRBJ2-5; D is perhaps TRBD1 (6 bases). V was cut by 4 bases and J by 2 bases, with 11 bases left in between. Per the germline V gene, CDR1 is LNHDA and CDR2 is SQIVND (reference sequence). This CDR3 spans 14 amino acids. CDR3 in amino acids: CASSTQGPQETQYF. In DNA, the CDR3 is TGTGCCAGTAGTACCCAGGGGCCACAAGAGACCCAGTACTTC.

J is TRBJ2-5 and V is TRBV5-6; D unclear. Trimming left V 0 bases short and J 7 bases short, with 13 bases between. Germline lookup yields CDR1 SGHDT and CDR2 YYEEEE. The CDR3 extends over 14 amino acids. The CDR3 bases are TGTGCCAGCAGCTTGGTGAGGCAAGCCGGGACCCAGTACTTC. Its protein product is CASSLVRQAGTQYF. The full variable domain, in which reference TRBV5-6 and TRBJ2-5 provide the parts outside the CDR3, is DAGVTQSPTHLIKTRGQQVTLRCSPKSGHDTVSWYQQALGQGPQFIFQYYEEEERQRGNFPDRFSGHQFPNYSSELNVNALLLGDSALYLCASSLVRQAGTQYFGPGTRLLVL.

The genes are TRBV27 and TRBJ1-1; D gene ambiguous. The CDR3 spans 12 residues. V lost 6 bases, J lost 8 bases, and 13 bases lay in between. CDR1 and CDR2 (germline): MNHEY, SMNVEV (reference sequence). CDR3 in DNA: TGTGCCAGCAGAGCCAGGTACCAAGAAGCTTTCTTT. The encoded protein is CASRARYQEAFF.

This chain links TRBV6-1 with TRBJ2-2; D remains ambiguous. CDR3 length equals 13 residues. Trimming took off 2 bases at V and 3 bases at J, with 4 bases between the two ends. Germline-derived CDR1 and CDR2 are MNHNS and SASEGT. The CDR3 protein is CASSELYTGELFF. DNA of the CDR3: TGTGCCAGCAGTGAACTTTACACCGGGGAGCTGTTTTTT.

This clone appeared a single time. The V call is TRBV2, the J call TRBJ1-5; D is unclear. The germline CDR1 and CDR2 sequences are SNHLY and FYNNEI. Trimming pared 7 bases from V and 3 bases from J, leaving 10 bases between. The CDR3 runs 13 residues. The CDR3 region has the DNA TGTGCCAGCAAAGACGGGAACAATCAGCCCCAGCATTTT. Translation: CASKDGNNQPQHF.